The clone carrying this T cell receptor beta chain was recorded only once. The data originate from a study of CD8 T cells in Susac syndrome. Those who served as multiple sclerosis controls were treatment-naive patients with stable or active relapsing-remitting disease. Through negative isolation, CD4+ and CD8+ T cells were obtained, while TEMRA cells were enriched using FACS. Random hexamers served to reverse transcribe roughly 0.5 to 1 ug RNA. The authors amplified TCR beta CDR3 across 54 Vbeta and 13 Jbeta using immunoSEQ multiplex PCR. From the immunoSEQ multiplex PCR reads, TCRdb called clonotypes with MiXCR, one entry per CDR3 protein. The top ten clones hold around 0.21% of a sample with more than 150,000 distinct CDR3 sequences, about 94% of them seen once. This CDR3 comprises 16 residues.

This clonotype was obtained from a human donor with multiple sclerosis. The sequenced sample consisted of CD8+ T cells from PBMCs. This chain links TRBV21-1 with TRBJ2-5; the table assigns TRBD1, which was not confirmed against the DNA. TRBV21-1 is shown as a pseudogene. Here the CDR3 reads CASSKGRDTYQETQYF. The CDR3 nucleotides are TGTGCCAGCAGCAAAGGTCGGGACACTTACCAAGAGACCCAGTACTTC.